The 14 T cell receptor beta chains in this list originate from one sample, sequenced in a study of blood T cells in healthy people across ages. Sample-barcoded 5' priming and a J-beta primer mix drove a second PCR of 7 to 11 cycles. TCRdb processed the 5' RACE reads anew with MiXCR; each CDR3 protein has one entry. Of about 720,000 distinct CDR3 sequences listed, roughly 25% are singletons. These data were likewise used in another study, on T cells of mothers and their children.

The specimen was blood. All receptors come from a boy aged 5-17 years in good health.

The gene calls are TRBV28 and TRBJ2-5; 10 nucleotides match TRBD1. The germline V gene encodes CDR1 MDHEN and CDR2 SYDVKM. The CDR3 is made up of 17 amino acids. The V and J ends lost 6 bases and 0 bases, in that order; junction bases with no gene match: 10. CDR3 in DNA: TGTGCCAGCAGGCTTGGGACAGGGGTCACGTACCAAGAGACCCAGTACTTC. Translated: CASRLGTGVTYQETQYF.

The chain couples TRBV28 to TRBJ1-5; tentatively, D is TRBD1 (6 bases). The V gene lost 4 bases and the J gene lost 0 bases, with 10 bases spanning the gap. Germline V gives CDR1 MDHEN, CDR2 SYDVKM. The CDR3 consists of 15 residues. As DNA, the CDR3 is TGTGCCAGCAGTTCCGACAGGTATAGCAATCAGCCCCAGCATTTT. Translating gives CASSSDRYSNQPQHF.

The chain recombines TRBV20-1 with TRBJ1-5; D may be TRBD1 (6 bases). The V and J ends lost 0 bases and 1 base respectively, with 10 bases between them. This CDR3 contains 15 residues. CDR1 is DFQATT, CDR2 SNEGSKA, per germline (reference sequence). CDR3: CSARDSGVSNQPQHF. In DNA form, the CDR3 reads TGCAGTGCTAGAGATTCAGGGGTGAGCAATCAGCCCCAGCATTTT.

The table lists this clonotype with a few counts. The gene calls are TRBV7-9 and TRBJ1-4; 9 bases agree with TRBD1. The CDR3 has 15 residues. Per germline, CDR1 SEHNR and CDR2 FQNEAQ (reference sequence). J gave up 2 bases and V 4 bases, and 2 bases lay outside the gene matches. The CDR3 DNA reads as TGTGCCAGCAGCTCCGACAGGGGGACTAATGAAAAACTGTTTTTT. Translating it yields CASSSDRGTNEKLFF.

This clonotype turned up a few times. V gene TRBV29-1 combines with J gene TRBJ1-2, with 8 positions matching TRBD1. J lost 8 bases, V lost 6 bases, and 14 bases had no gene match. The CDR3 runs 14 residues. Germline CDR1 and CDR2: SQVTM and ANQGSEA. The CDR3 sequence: CSVVTGGLGEGYTF. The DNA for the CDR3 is TGCAGCGTGGTTACAGGGGGTTTAGGAGAGGGCTACACCTTC.

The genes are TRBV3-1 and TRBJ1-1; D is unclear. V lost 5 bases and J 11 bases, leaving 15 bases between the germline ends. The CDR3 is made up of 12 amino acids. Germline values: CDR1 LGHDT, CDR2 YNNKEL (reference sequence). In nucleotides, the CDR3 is TGTGCCAGCAGCTTCGTGCCGAATGAGGCTTTCTTT. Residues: CASSFVPNEAFF.

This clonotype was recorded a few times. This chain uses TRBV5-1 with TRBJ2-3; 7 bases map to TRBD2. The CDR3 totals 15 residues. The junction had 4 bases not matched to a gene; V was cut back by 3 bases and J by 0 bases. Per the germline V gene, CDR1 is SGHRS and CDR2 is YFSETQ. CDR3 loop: CASSWSGTSTDTQYF. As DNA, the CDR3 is TGCGCCAGCAGCTGGAGCGGGACTAGCACAGATACGCAGTATTTT.

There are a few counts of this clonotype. The CDR3 DNA sequence: TGTGCCAGCAGTGACGGGACAGGTGAAGCTTTCTTT. It specifies CASSDGTGEAFF. J is TRBJ1-1 and V is TRBV6-4, with TRBD1 matching over 8 bases. Germline V gene data show CDR1 as MRHNA and CDR2 as SNTAGT. The J segment lost 7 bases and the V segment lost 2 bases, leaving 0 bases of the junction unmatched. The CDR3 is 12 residues long.

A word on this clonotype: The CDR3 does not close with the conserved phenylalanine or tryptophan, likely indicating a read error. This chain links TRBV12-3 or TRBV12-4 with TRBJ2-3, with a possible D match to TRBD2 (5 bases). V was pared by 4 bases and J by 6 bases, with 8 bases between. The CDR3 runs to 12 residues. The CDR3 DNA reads TGTGCCAGCAGTTCGGGAACCGATACGCAGTATTCT. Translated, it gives CASSSGTDTQYS.

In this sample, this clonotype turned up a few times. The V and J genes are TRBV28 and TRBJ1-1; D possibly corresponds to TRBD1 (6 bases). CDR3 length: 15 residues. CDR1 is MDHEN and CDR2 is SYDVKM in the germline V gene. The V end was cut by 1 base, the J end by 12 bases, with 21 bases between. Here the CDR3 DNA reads TGTGCCAGCAGTTTATTAGGGAGTTTAACAGGGCAAACTTTCTTT. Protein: CASSLLGSLTGQTFF.

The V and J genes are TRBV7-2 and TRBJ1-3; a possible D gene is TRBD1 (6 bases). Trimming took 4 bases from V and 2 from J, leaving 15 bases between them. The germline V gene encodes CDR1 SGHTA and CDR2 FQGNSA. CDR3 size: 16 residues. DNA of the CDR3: TGTGCCAGCAGCTCCCCGCCTGGGGGCCCTGGAAACACCATATATTTT. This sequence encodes CASSSPPGGPGNTIYF.

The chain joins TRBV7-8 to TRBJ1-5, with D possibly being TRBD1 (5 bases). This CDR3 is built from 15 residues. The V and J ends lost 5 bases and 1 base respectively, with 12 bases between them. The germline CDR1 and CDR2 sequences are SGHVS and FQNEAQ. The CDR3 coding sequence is TGTGCCAGCAGCCAGGGTGGTCGCAGCAATCAGCCCCAGCATTTT. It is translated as CASSQGGRSNQPQHF.

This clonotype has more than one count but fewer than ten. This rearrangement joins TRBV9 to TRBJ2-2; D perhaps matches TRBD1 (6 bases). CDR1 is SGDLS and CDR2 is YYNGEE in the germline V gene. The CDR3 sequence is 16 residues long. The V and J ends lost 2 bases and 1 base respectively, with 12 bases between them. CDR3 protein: CASSVAGAKNTGELFF. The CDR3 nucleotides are TGTGCCAGCAGCGTGGCAGGGGCGAAGAACACCGGGGAGCTGTTTTTT.

The CDR3 loop is CSAMGLVGEQYF. In nucleotides, the CDR3 is TGCAGCGCAATGGGACTAGTGGGTGAGCAGTACTTC. V and J are TRBV29-1 and TRBJ2-5, with TRBD2 matching over 8 bases. With V trimmed by 7 bases and J by 11 bases, 12 bases remained unmatched. Germline V gene data show CDR1 as SQVTM and CDR2 as ANQGSEA. This CDR3 is built from 12 residues.